The 27 T cell receptor beta chains in this list originate from one sample, sequenced in a study of technical replicates of blood from a few donors. Sequencing was performed with immunoSEQ multiplex PCR; in TCRdb, only in-frame clones are kept and a portion is missing. The data show about 76,000 clones, around 94% seen once. The sequenced sample consisted of T cells isolated from PBMCs. Source of these receptors: a human donor in good health.

This rearrangement joins TRBV2 to TRBJ1-5; D uncertain. The germline CDR1 and CDR2 sequences are SNHLY and FYNNEI. Trimming took 7 bases from V and 1 from J, leaving 8 bases between them. There are 13 residues in the CDR3. CDR3 nucleotide sequence: TGTGCCAGCACTAGAGGAAGCAATCAGCCCCAGCATTTT. It is translated as CASTRGSNQPQHF.

V usage is TRBV7-2 and J usage is TRBJ2-2; D might be TRBD2 (6 bases). V was cut by 5 bases and J by 1 base, with 11 bases left in between. This CDR3 comprises 15 residues. Germline CDR1 and CDR2: SGHTA and FQGNSA. CDR3 nucleotide sequence: TGTGCCAGCAGCCCTCTGGGACTGAACACCGGGGAGCTGTTTTTT. This encodes CASSPLGLNTGELFF.

The chain couples TRBV7-3 to TRBJ1-4; the D is unclear. V was cut by 5 bases and J by 0 bases, with 4 bases left in between. The CDR3 extends over 13 amino acids. Per the germline V gene, CDR1 is SGHTA and CDR2 is FQGTGA. The CDR3 DNA reads as TGTGCCAGCAGCCCTTCAACTAATGAAAAACTGTTTTTT. This encodes CASSPSTNEKLFF.

The genes are TRBV11-2 and TRBJ2-5; TRBD2 is a possible D gene (6 bases). V lost 0 bases and J 3 bases, leaving 11 bases between the germline ends. The CDR3 runs to 15 residues. Germline CDR1 is SGHAT and CDR2 is FQNNGV. DNA of the CDR3: TGTGCCAGCAGCTTAGATTGGGGGGAAGAAGAGACCCAGTACTTC. Its translation is CASSLDWGEEETQYF.

V usage is TRBV4-1 and J usage is TRBJ1-1, with D maybe TRBD1 (6 bases). CDR1 is MGHRA, CDR2 YSYEKL, per germline. The germline V and J ends were trimmed by 5 bases and 4 bases, with 11 bases remaining between them. There are 13 residues in the CDR3. For the CDR3, the DNA is TGCGCCAGCAGCAACAGGGTGAGCACTGAAGCTTTCTTT. Protein: CASSNRVSTEAFF.

Regarding this clone: One end of the junction is discordant with germline, which a read error may explain. The chain joins TRBV5-1 to TRBJ1-2, with TRBD1 identical over 7 bases. The germline CDR1 and CDR2 sequences are SGHRS and YFSETQ. The CDR3 contains 13 residues. CDR3 loop: CASSLGGETGKVF. The CDR3 nucleotides are TGCGCCAGCAGCTTGGGTGGGGAGACAGGGAAAGTCTTC. The complete variable domain, with remaining parts taken from reference TRBV5-1 and TRBJ1-2, reads KAGVTQTPRYLIKTRGQQVTLSCSPISGHRSVSWYQQTPGQGLQFLFEYFSETQRNKGNFPGRFSGRQFSNSRSEMNVSTLELGDSALYLCASSLGGETGKVFGSGTRLTVV.

The gene calls are TRBV4-1 and TRBJ2-1; 9 bases align to TRBD2. CDR3 size: 15 residues. J gave up 9 bases and V 1 base, and 7 bases lay outside the gene matches. CDR1 is MGHRA and CDR2 is YSYEKL in the germline V gene. The CDR3 spells CASSQVAGVRVEQFF. CDR3 DNA: TGCGCCAGCAGCCAAGTAGCGGGAGTACGAGTTGAGCAGTTCTTC.

This sequence joins TRBV9 and TRBJ2-1, with D hard to call. Germline V gene data show CDR1 as SGDLS and CDR2 as YYNGEE. There are 13 residues in the CDR3. Deletions cut 3 bases from V and 10 bases from J, with 14 bases between. The CDR3 here is CASSAYRVREQFF. CDR3 DNA: TGTGCCAGCAGCGCATATCGGGTAAGGGAGCAGTTCTTC.

The chain couples TRBV19 to TRBJ2-2; D may be TRBD1 (5 bases). V shed 0 bases and J shed 4 bases, with 15 bases lying between them. The CDR3 is made up of 17 amino acids. CDR1 is LNHDA, CDR2 SQIVND, per germline (reference sequence). The CDR3 here is CASSIDSRVVTTGELFF. The CDR3 region has the DNA TGTGCCAGTAGTATAGATTCCAGGGTGGTTACCACCGGGGAGCTGTTTTTT.

This clone ranks as medium-sized (0.01 to 0.1%). The chain joins TRBV29-1 to TRBJ1-1; weak D call: TRBD1 (6 bases). CDR1 is SQVTM and CDR2 is ANQGSEA in the germline V gene. V lost 5 bases and J lost 11, with 15 bases in between. The CDR3 totals 11 residues. The CDR3 spells CSVSRGGYAFF. Here the CDR3 DNA reads TGCAGCGTTTCCAGGGGTGGATATGCTTTCTTT.

This chain connects TRBV5-1 to TRBJ2-7; D is possibly TRBD2 (5 bases). CDR3 length: 15 amino acids. The V end was cut by 4 bases, the J end by 1 base, with 15 bases between. Germline V gives CDR1 SGHRS, CDR2 YFSETQ. The CDR3 DNA is TGCGCCAGCAGCACTACCGGGATTAGGTCCTACGAGCAGTACTTC. Its translation is CASSTTGIRSYEQYF. Full variable domain (rest looked up from reference TRBV5-1 and TRBJ2-7): KAGVTQTPRYLIKTRGQQVTLSCSPISGHRSVSWYQQTPGQGLQFLFEYFSETQRNKGNFPGRFSGRQFSNSRSEMNVSTLELGDSALYLCASSTTGIRSYEQYFGPGTRLTVT.

This sequence joins TRBV2 and TRBJ2-7; perhaps TRBD2 as D (5 bases). Germline CDR1 and CDR2: SNHLY and FYNNEI. The CDR3 length is 12 residues. V lost 8 bases and J lost 1, with 9 bases in between. CDR3 residues: CASDRGSYEQYF. The CDR3 nucleotides read TGTGCCAGCGATCGGGGTTCCTACGAGCAGTACTTC.

V is TRBV7-9 and J is TRBJ2-5; D perhaps matches TRBD2 (6 bases). Germline loops: CDR1 SEHNR, CDR2 FQNEAQ (reference sequence). Between the trimmed V and J ends, which lost 8 bases and 1 base, there was a span of 14 bases. The CDR3 loop spans 14 amino acids. CDR3 in DNA: TGTGCCAGCTACGGGGGTTTGGGCCAAGAGACCCAGTACTTC. Amino acid sequence: CASYGGLGQETQYF.

For this clone: A read error may account for a junction end that differs from germline. This specimen includes other DNA sequences encoding the same CDR3. The chain combines TRBV5-1 with TRBJ1-1; 8 positions match TRBD1. The V gene's germline CDR1 is SGHRS and CDR2 YFSETQ. The CDR3 is made up of 15 amino acids. The CDR3 spells CASSWGQAKNTEAFF. The DNA for the CDR3 is TGCGCCAGCAGCTGGGGACAGGCGAAGAACACTGAAGCCTTCTTT.

This rearrangement joins TRBV29-1 to TRBJ2-1; TRBD1 matches 7 bases. Per the germline V gene, CDR1 is SQVTM and CDR2 is ANQGSEA. Trimming removed 7 bases from V and 6 bases from J; junction bases left unmatched: 9. The CDR3 totals 13 residues. The CDR3 protein is CSGRDRLFNEQFF. The CDR3 bases are TGCAGCGGCCGGGACAGACTTTTCAATGAGCAGTTCTTC.

The V and J genes are TRBV11-3 and TRBJ2-1; weak D call: TRBD1 (6 bases). Trimming stripped 6 bases from V and 4 bases from J, with 7 bases between. Germline values: CDR1 SGHNT, CDR2 YENEEA. This CDR3 is 12 amino acids long. The CDR3 sequence: CASRGQYNEQFF. CDR3 nucleotides: TGTGCCAGCAGAGGACAGTACAATGAGCAGTTCTTC.

V and J are TRBV28 and TRBJ2-7; TRBD2 matches 9 bases. The CDR3 has 17 residues. V lost 1 base, J lost 5 bases, and 12 bases stayed unmatched. Germline values: CDR1 MDHEN, CDR2 SYDVKM. The DNA for the CDR3 is TGTGCCAGCAGTTTATTTTCCCTAGGTAGCGGGAGCGACGAGCAGTACTTC. Translating gives CASSLFSLGSGSDEQYF. Using reference TRBV28 and TRBJ2-7 for the parts outside the CDR3, the full variable domain is DVKVTQSSRYLVKRTGEKVFLECVQDMDHENMFWYRQDPGLGLRLIYFSYDVKMKEKGDIPEGYSVSREKKERFSLILESASTNQTSMYLCASSLFSLGSGSDEQYFGPGTRLTVT.

This chain connects TRBV4-2 to TRBJ2-7; no firm D call. CDR1 LGHNA and CDR2 YNFKEQ come from the germline V gene. The V gene lost 0 bases and the J gene lost 0 bases, with 12 bases spanning the gap. The CDR3 is 16 residues long. CDR3 sequence: CASSQDPARSSYEQYF. The CDR3 DNA reads as TGTGCCAGCAGCCAAGATCCAGCGAGGAGCTCCTACGAGCAGTACTTC.

The chain couples TRBV28 to TRBJ2-1; TRBD2 matches at 8 bases. Looked up from germline, CDR1 is MDHEN and CDR2 is SYDVKM. The trim removed 3 bases at V and 5 bases at J, leaving 0 bases unmatched. The CDR3 runs to 13 residues. CDR3 nucleotide sequence: TGTGCCAGCAGTTTGACTAGCGACAATGAGCAGTTCTTC. This sequence encodes CASSLTSDNEQFF.

This chain joins TRBV2 and TRBJ2-7; no definite D call. Germline V gene lookup returns CDR1 SNHLY and CDR2 FYNNEI. The CDR3 totals 13 residues. Trimming pared 4 bases from V and 3 bases from J, leaving 10 bases between. The CDR3 here is CASSVRQIYEQYF. The CDR3 DNA is TGTGCCAGCAGTGTGCGGCAGATCTACGAGCAGTACTTC.

V gene TRBV5-1 combines with J gene TRBJ2-6; a possible D gene is TRBD1 (5 bases). Trimming took off 0 bases at V and 2 bases at J, with 15 bases between the two ends. The CDR3 consists of 18 residues. Germline V gives CDR1 SGHRS, CDR2 YFSETQ. The CDR3 here is CASSLGQLLIPGANVLTF. In DNA form, the CDR3 reads TGCGCCAGCAGCTTGGGACAGCTCCTGATCCCTGGGGCCAACGTCCTGACTTTC.

This chain uses TRBV6-6 with TRBJ2-1; D uncertain. Germline V lookup: CDR1 MNHNY, CDR2 SVGAGI (reference sequence). The CDR3 contains 16 residues. V lost 5 bases, J lost 0 bases, and 14 bases lay in between. The CDR3, as DNA: TGTGCCAGCAGTCAAAATGGGCCCAGCTCCTACAATGAGCAGTTCTTC. Translation: CASSQNGPSSYNEQFF.

J is TRBJ2-1 and V is TRBV2, with 9 nucleotides matching TRBD2. The CDR3 totals 15 residues. The V and J ends lost 6 bases and 10 bases, in that order; junction bases with no gene match: 13. The germline gives CDR1 SNHLY, CDR2 FYNNEI. The CDR3 region is CASRTGSSGSHEQFF. In nucleotides, the CDR3 is TGTGCCAGCAGGACCGGGAGTAGCGGGAGTCACGAGCAGTTCTTC.

The V call is TRBV27, the J call TRBJ2-3; 12 nucleotides line up with TRBD2. V shed 5 bases and J 0 bases; nucleotides not matched to a gene: 6. The CDR3 totals 17 residues. The V gene's germline CDR1 is MNHEY and CDR2 SMNVEV (reference sequence). The CDR3 bases are TGTGCCAGCAGTAAAGGACTAGCGGGACCTAGCACAGATACGCAGTATTTT. Its protein product is CASSKGLAGPSTDTQYF.

This clone was picked up one time. The rearrangement links TRBV27 to TRBJ2-7; perhaps TRBD1 as D (6 bases). The CDR3 has 15 residues. Germline assignment: CDR1 MNHEY and CDR2 SMNVEV (reference sequence). V lost 6 bases, J lost 0 bases, and 15 bases lay in between. The CDR3 loop is CASSRMDRTSYEQYF. The CDR3, as DNA: TGTGCCAGCAGCCGGATGGACAGAACCTCCTACGAGCAGTACTTC.

This rearrangement joins TRBV6-5 to TRBJ2-5, with D possibly matching TRBD2 (5 bases). Germline CDR1 reads MNHEY; CDR2 reads SVGAGI. Between the trimmed V and J ends, which lost 5 bases and 4 bases, there was a span of 17 bases. There are 15 residues in the CDR3. The DNA for the CDR3 is TGTGCCAGCAGTAAGGACGGACTTTCGGGAGAGACCCAGTACTTC. It is translated as CASSKDGLSGETQYF.

In DNA form, the CDR3 reads TGTGCCAGCAGTACCAGAACAGGGAGCTCCTACGAGCAGTACTTC. Protein: CASSTRTGSSYEQYF. The chain has TRBV6-5 and TRBJ2-7; D possibly corresponds to TRBD1 (6 bases). Trimming removed 5 bases at V and 0 bases at J, with 14 bases between. CDR3 length equals 15 residues. Germline V gene data show CDR1 as MNHEY and CDR2 as SVGAGI.